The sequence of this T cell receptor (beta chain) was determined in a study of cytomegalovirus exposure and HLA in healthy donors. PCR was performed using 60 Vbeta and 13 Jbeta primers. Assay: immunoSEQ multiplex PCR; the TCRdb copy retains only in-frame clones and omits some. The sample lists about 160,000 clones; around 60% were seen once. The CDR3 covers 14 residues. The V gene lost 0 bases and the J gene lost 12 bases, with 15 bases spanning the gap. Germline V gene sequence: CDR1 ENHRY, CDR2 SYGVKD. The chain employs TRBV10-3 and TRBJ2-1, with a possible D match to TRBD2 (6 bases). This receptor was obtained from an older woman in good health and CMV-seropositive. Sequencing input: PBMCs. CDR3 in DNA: TGTGCCATCAGTGAGTCGACGGGGGAAGGATGGCAGTTCTTC. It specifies CAISESTGEGWQFF.